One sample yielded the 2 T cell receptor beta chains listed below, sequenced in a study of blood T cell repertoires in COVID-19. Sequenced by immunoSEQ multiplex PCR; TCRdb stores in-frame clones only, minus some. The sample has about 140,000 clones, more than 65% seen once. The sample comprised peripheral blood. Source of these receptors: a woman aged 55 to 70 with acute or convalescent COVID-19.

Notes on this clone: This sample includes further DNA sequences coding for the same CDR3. The CDR3 DNA sequence: TGTGCAAGTCGCCTATTGCGGGATCGGAGCACCGGGGAGCTGTTTTTT. Translated, it gives CASRLLRDRSTGELFF. The rearrangement links TRBV12-2 to TRBJ2-2; the D segment call TRBD2 is taken from the table without a DNA check. TRBV12-2 counts as a pseudogene. The length of the CDR3 is 16 residues.

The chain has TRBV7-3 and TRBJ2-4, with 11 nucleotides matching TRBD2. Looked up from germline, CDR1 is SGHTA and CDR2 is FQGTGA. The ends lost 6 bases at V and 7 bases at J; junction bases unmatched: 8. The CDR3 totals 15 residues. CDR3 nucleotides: TGTGCCAGCAGTGTAGCGGGAGGGGTCGAGAACATTCAGTACTTC. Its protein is CASSVAGGVENIQYF.